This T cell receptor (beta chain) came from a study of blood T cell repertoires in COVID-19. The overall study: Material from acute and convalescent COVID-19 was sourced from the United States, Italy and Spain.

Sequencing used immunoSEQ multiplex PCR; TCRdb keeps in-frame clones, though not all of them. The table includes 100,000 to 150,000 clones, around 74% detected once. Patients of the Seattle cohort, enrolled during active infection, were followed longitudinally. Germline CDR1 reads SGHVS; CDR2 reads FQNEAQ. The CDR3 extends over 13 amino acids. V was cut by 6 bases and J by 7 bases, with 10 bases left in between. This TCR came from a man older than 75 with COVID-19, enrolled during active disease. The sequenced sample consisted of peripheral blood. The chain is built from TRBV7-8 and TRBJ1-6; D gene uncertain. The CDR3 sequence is CASRSGGNSPLHF. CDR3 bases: TGTGCCAGCAGGAGTGGCGGGAATTCACCCCTCCACTTT.